These T cell receptor beta chains were read from a single sample in a study of a mutant IDH1 vaccine in newly diagnosed glioma. Data came from immunoSEQ multiplex PCR; TCRdb stores just in-frame clones and leaves some out. In the table there are 50,000 to 65,000 clones, roughly 84% of which are singletons. For these TCRs, the target antigens are not known. The source material was PBMCs, sampled from a glioma patient whose treatment included an IDH1 peptide vaccine. Receptor source: a woman aged 50 to 60 with glioma. Both conserved end residues are trimmed from each CDR3.

V gene: TRBV5-4; J gene: TRBJ2-1; CDR3 length: 11; CDR3 protein: ASSLAPHLEQF
V gene: TRBV7-9; J gene: TRBJ1-1; CDR3 length: 12; CDR3 protein: ASSVGLLNTEAF
V gene: TRBV27; J gene: TRBJ2-1; CDR3 length: 12; CDR3 protein: ASSSSTGYNEQF
V gene: TRBV7-3; J gene: TRBJ2-3; CDR3 length: 13; CDR3 protein: ASSFTSGGIDTQY
V gene: TRBV2; J gene: TRBJ2-2; CDR3 length: 13; CDR3 protein: ASSPRAIETGELF
V gene: TRBV9; J gene: TRBJ1-1; CDR3 length: 13; CDR3 protein: ASSDNIGGYTEAF
V gene: TRBV29-1; J gene: TRBJ2-3; CDR3 length: 11; CDR3 protein: SLTGGLGDTQY
V gene: TRBV6-1; J gene: TRBJ1-2; CDR3 length: 11; CDR3 protein: ASRPGQGNGYT
V gene: TRBV29-1; J gene: TRBJ1-5; CDR3 length: 13; CDR3 protein: SVLGGGSGNQPQH
V gene: TRBV10-2; J gene: TRBJ2-7; CDR3 length: 14; CDR3 protein: ASSGVGVSSSYEQY
V gene: TRBV6-1; J gene: TRBJ1-3; CDR3 length: 13; CDR3 protein: ASSEAPGPGNTIY
V gene: TRBV6-5; J gene: TRBJ1-1; CDR3 length: 10; CDR3 protein: ASSSQNTEAF
V gene: TRBV4-3; J gene: TRBJ2-2; CDR3 length: 11; CDR3 protein: ASSQELTGELF
V gene: TRBV27; J gene: TRBJ1-4; CDR3 length: 12; CDR3 protein: ASSLAGSGEKLF
V gene: TRBV5-1; J gene: TRBJ2-1; CDR3 length: 11; CDR3 protein: ASSFGTSDEQF
V gene: TRBV9; J gene: TRBJ2-1; CDR3 length: 13; CDR3 protein: ASSVEGLGDYEQF
V gene: TRBV5-1; J gene: TRBJ2-4; CDR3 length: 16; CDR3 protein: ASSLSLRFEEAKNIQY
V gene: TRBV27; J gene: TRBJ2-5; CDR3 length: 13; CDR3 protein: ASSLSSVYQETQY
V gene: TRBV4-2; J gene: TRBJ1-1; CDR3 length: 14; CDR3 protein: ASSRTGGLMNTEAF
V gene: TRBV27; J gene: TRBJ1-1; CDR3 length: 11; CDR3 protein: ASSSAEITEAF
V gene: TRBV4-1; J gene: TRBJ1-1; CDR3 length: 13; CDR3 protein: ASSQENREYTEAF
V gene: TRBV6-5; J gene: TRBJ2-7; CDR3 length: 13; CDR3 protein: ASRRLAGESYEQY
V gene: TRBV6-5; J gene: TRBJ2-2; CDR3 length: 13; CDR3 protein: ASAGPSANTGELF
V gene: TRBV27; J gene: TRBJ1-6; CDR3 length: 13; CDR3 protein: ASSFAGGSGSPLH
V gene: TRBV6-1; J gene: TRBJ1-5; CDR3 length: 11; CDR3 protein: ASSDWADQPQH
V gene: TRBV4-3; J gene: TRBJ2-7; CDR3 length: 13; CDR3 protein: ASSQDHRESYEQY
V gene: TRBV2; J gene: TRBJ1-2; CDR3 length: 13; CDR3 protein: ASRGEGLGFPGYT
V gene: TRBV28; J gene: TRBJ2-7; CDR3 length: 11; CDR3 protein: ASSFPDTGKQY
V gene: TRBV30; J gene: TRBJ1-1; CDR3 length: 11; CDR3 protein: AWSGQLNTEAF
V gene: TRBV2; J gene: TRBJ2-3; CDR3 length: 11; CDR3 protein: ASSGTGTDTQY
V gene: TRBV7-9; J gene: TRBJ2-7; CDR3 length: 14; CDR3 protein: ASSLARGSTNYEQY
V gene: TRBV5-5; J gene: TRBJ1-5; CDR3 length: 14; CDR3 protein: ASSLDLGGFNQPQH
V gene: TRBV29-1; J gene: TRBJ2-2; CDR3 length: 14; CDR3 protein: SVEDPGRGNTGELF
V gene: TRBV7-6; J gene: TRBJ1-4; CDR3 length: 14; CDR3 protein: ASSRDRRGNDEKLF
V gene: TRBV11-1; J gene: TRBJ2-3; CDR3 length: 13; CDR3 protein: ASSGTGSSTDTQY
V gene: TRBV19; J gene: TRBJ1-1; CDR3 length: 12; CDR3 protein: ASTLPGTLTEAF
V gene: TRBV30; J gene: TRBJ1-5; CDR3 length: 11; CDR3 protein: AWRGAKNQPQH
V gene: TRBV9; J gene: TRBJ2-3; CDR3 length: 12; CDR3 protein: ASSPTSNTDTQY
V gene: TRBV19; J gene: TRBJ2-2; CDR3 length: 13; CDR3 protein: ASSPQGANTGELF
V gene: TRBV10-3; J gene: TRBJ2-7; CDR3 length: 11; CDR3 protein: AISDGVTYEQY
V gene: TRBV4-1; J gene: TRBJ1-2; CDR3 length: 14; CDR3 protein: ASSQAWEVPSDGYT
V gene: TRBV7-9; J gene: TRBJ2-5; CDR3 length: 13; CDR3 protein: ASSPTTGGVKTQY
V gene: TRBV9; J gene: TRBJ2-7; CDR3 length: 12; CDR3 protein: ASSVGGLAGEQY
V gene: TRBV2; J gene: TRBJ2-7; CDR3 length: 11; CDR3 protein: ATSKRQSYEQY
V gene: TRBV10-3; J gene: TRBJ2-3; CDR3 length: 14; CDR3 protein: AISELSGGSTDTQY
V gene: TRBV7-9; J gene: TRBJ2-6; CDR3 length: 17; CDR3 protein: ALEPGTGQGLSGANVLT
V gene: TRBV6-6; J gene: TRBJ1-6; CDR3 length: 12; CDR3 protein: ASNDPGRNSPLH
V gene: TRBV10-3; J gene: TRBJ1-1; CDR3 length: 11; CDR3 protein: AISESSSIEAF
V gene: TRBV6-5; J gene: TRBJ1-1; CDR3 length: 14; CDR3 protein: ASSYSRLGVNTEAF
V gene: TRBV5-4; J gene: TRBJ2-3; CDR3 length: 11; CDR3 protein: ASQLGVADTQY
V gene: TRBV5-6; J gene: TRBJ2-1; CDR3 length: 11; CDR3 protein: ASSSGTGYEQF